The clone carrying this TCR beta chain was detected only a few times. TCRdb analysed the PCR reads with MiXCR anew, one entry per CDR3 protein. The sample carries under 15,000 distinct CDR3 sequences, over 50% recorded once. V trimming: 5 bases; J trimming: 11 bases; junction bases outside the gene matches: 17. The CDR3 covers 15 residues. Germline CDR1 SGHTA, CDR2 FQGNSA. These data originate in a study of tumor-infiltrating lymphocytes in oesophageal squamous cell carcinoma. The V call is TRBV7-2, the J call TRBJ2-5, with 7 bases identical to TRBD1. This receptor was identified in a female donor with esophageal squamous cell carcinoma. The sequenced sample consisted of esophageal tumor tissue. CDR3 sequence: CASSRGKGANSWQYF. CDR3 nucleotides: TGTGCCAGCAGCCGCGGAAAGGGGGCAAATTCCTGGCAGTACTTC.